A selection of T cell receptor beta chains follows, all from one sample in a study of shared T cell receptors in the human thymus. TCRdb's table, derived via immunoSEQ multiplex PCR, lists solely in-frame clones and lacks some. The profile covers roughly 700,000 clones, with roughly 90% appearing a single time and around 0.0099% taken by the ten largest. This sample was shared with a second study, whose subject was human thymus T cells.

Sample: thymocytes. These receptors all stem from a boy younger than two with a congenital heart defect. CDR3s include the opening cysteine and the closing phenylalanine or tryptophan. The D gene is left open where the match is weak. Expanded clones get a size class; other rows say once, few or many, or leave the size out.

size: once; J: TRBJ2-3; V: TRBV7-9; D: .; CDR3: CASSCPQGADTQYF; DNA: TGTGCCAGCAGCTGCCCTCAGGGCGCAGATACGCAGTATTTT
size: .; J: TRBJ2-7; V: TRBV5-6; D: TRBD2; CDR3: CASSLLAGVWLF; DNA: TGTGCCAGCAGCTTGCTCGCGGGAGTCTGGCTTTTC
size: .; J: TRBJ2-1; V: TRBV6-6; D: .; CDR3: CASKKVRNGGNEQFF; DNA: TGTGCCAGCAAGAAGGTACGGAATGGAGGGAATGAGCAGTTCTTC
size: .; J: TRBJ2-7; V: TRBV7-2; D: TRBD2; CDR3: CASSLDPSGMPYEQYF; DNA: TGTGCCAGCAGCTTAGACCCTAGCGGGATGCCTTACGAGCAGTACTTC
size: .; J: TRBJ2-7; V: TRBV28; D: .; CDR3: CASSPLRGPSYEQYF; DNA: TGTGCCAGCAGCCCCCTGCGGGGCCCCTCCTACGAGCAGTACTTC
size: .; J: TRBJ2-3; V: TRBV6-6; D: TRBD1; CDR3: CASRPQGLSTDTQYF; DNA: TGTGCCAGCAGGCCACAGGGGCTAAGCACAGATACGCAGTATTTT
size: once; J: TRBJ1-2; V: TRBV5-1; D: .; CDR3: CASSLGQLGYGYTF; DNA: TGCGCCAGCAGCTTGGGACAGCTAGGCTATGGCTACACCTTC
size: .; J: TRBJ2-1; V: TRBV7-8; D: TRBD2; CDR3: CASRQTGLAGTNEQFF; DNA: TGTGCCAGCAGACAAACCGGACTAGCGGGAACAAATGAGCAGTTCTTC
size: .; J: TRBJ2-7; V: TRBV7-8; D: .; CDR3: CASSLVSPTYEQYF; DNA: TGTGCCAGCAGCTTAGTCAGTCCCACCTACGAGCAGTACTTC
size: .; J: TRBJ1-5; V: TRBV19; D: .; CDR3: CASSIVRGRQPQHF; DNA: TGTGCCAGTAGTATAGTAAGGGGTCGCCAGCCCCAGCATTTT
size: .; J: TRBJ2-1; V: TRBV7-2; D: .; CDR3: CASSLVANPYYNEQFF; DNA: TGTGCCAGCAGCTTAGTAGCAAACCCCTACTACAATGAGCAGTTCTTC
size: .; J: TRBJ2-7; V: TRBV4-2; D: .; CDR3: CASSQRLVSTYEQYF; DNA: TGTGCCAGCAGCCAAAGACTAGTTTCCACCTACGAGCAGTACTTC
size: few; J: TRBJ1-1; V: TRBV6-5; D: .; CDR3: CASSATPSTEAFF; DNA: TGTGCCAGCAGTGCCACCCCGAGCACTGAAGCTTTCTTT
size: .; J: TRBJ2-3; V: TRBV29-1; D: TRBD2; CDR3: CSVRLAQDTQYF; DNA: TGCAGCGTCAGACTAGCGCAAGATACGCAGTATTTT
size: .; J: TRBJ1-5; V: TRBV27; D: .; CDR3: CASSFRASNQPQHF; DNA: TGTGCCAGCAGTTTCAGGGCTAGCAATCAGCCCCAGCATTTT
size: .; J: TRBJ2-7; V: TRBV28; D: .; CDR3: CAAREGGPRSSYEQYF; DNA: TGTGCTGCCCGCGAAGGAGGGCCGCGCAGCTCCTACGAGCAGTACTTC
size: .; J: TRBJ2-5; V: TRBV6-5; D: TRBD2; CDR3: CASGEGGQKTQYF; DNA: TGTGCCAGCGGGGAGGGCGGTCAGAAGACCCAGTACTTC
size: .; J: TRBJ2-7; V: TRBV4-3; D: TRBD2; CDR3: CASSQQTSGGLYEQYF; DNA: TGCGCCAGCAGCCAACAGACTAGCGGAGGGCTGTACGAGCAGTACTTC
size: few; J: TRBJ2-7; V: TRBV18; D: TRBD2; CDR3: CASSPRREGYEQYF; DNA: TGTGCCAGCTCACCCCGACGGGAGGGCTACGAGCAGTACTTC
size: .; J: TRBJ1-1; V: TRBV30; D: .; CDR3: CAWRPTGFEAFF; DNA: TGTGCCTGGAGACCCACCGGGTTTGAAGCTTTCTTT
size: .; J: TRBJ2-7; V: TRBV10-2; D: TRBD1; CDR3: CASISGTDYEQYF; DNA: TGCGCCAGCATTTCCGGGACAGACTACGAGCAGTACTTC
size: .; J: TRBJ2-7; V: TRBV7-9; D: .; CDR3: CASSFSRGVSYEQYF; DNA: TGTGCCAGCAGCTTCAGCAGGGGGGTCTCCTACGAGCAGTACTTC
size: .; J: TRBJ2-2; V: TRBV7-9; D: TRBD2; CDR3: CASSSLGREGLTGELFF; DNA: TGTGCCAGCAGCTCCCTCGGGCGGGAGGGCCTCACCGGGGAGCTGTTTTTT
size: .; J: TRBJ1-3; V: TRBV19; D: .; CDR3: CASSMRGSGNTIYF; DNA: TGTGCCAGTAGTATGCGGGGTTCTGGAAACACCATATATTTT
size: few; J: TRBJ2-2; V: TRBV6-5; D: TRBD2; CDR3: CASSYLWTSATGELFF; DNA: TGTGCCAGCAGTTACCTCTGGACTAGCGCCACCGGGGAGCTGTTTTTT
size: once; J: TRBJ2-1; V: TRBV7-3; D: TRBD2; CDR3: CASSLSTSAGVYEQFF; DNA: TGTGCCAGCAGCTTATCCACTAGCGCGGGAGTCTATGAGCAGTTCTTC
size: .; J: TRBJ2-7; V: TRBV6-1; D: .; CDR3: CASIARAHSYEQYF; DNA: TGTGCCAGCATAGCCCGCGCCCACTCCTACGAGCAGTACTTC
size: .; J: TRBJ2-5; V: TRBV29-1; D: TRBD2; CDR3: CSVPPERETRETQYF; DNA: TGCAGCGTTCCTCCCGAGCGGGAAACTCGAGAGACCCAGTACTTC
size: .; J: TRBJ2-4; V: TRBV5-6; D: TRBD2; CDR3: CASRPSGRADIAKNIQYF; DNA: TGTGCCAGCAGACCCAGCGGGAGGGCCGACATAGCCAAAAACATTCAGTACTTC
size: .; J: TRBJ2-1; V: TRBV30; D: .; CDR3: CAWSVYWGELSYNEQFF; DNA: TGTGCCTGGAGTGTATACTGGGGAGAGCTCTCCTACAATGAGCAGTTCTTC
size: few; J: TRBJ2-7; V: TRBV11-3; D: .; CDR3: CASSFNNGGCSYEQYF; DNA: TGTGCCAGCAGCTTTAACAACGGGGGATGCTCCTACGAGCAGTACTTC
size: .; J: TRBJ2-3; V: TRBV10-3; D: TRBD2; CDR3: CAISESAGTSGLADTQYF; DNA: TGTGCCATCAGTGAGTCAGCGGGGACTAGCGGGCTCGCAGATACGCAGTATTTT
size: .; J: TRBJ2-5; V: TRBV28; D: TRBD2; CDR3: CASSFLGGEETQYF; DNA: TGTGCCAGCAGTTTCCTCGGGGGGGAAGAGACCCAGTACTTC
size: .; J: TRBJ2-1; V: TRBV29-1; D: .; CDR3: CSVCGRCSYNEQFF; DNA: TGCAGCGTTTGCGGGCGCTGCTCCTACAATGAGCAGTTCTTC
size: .; J: TRBJ2-5; V: TRBV23-1; D: .; CDR3: CASSQSKWVNRLNSETQYF; DNA: TGCGCCAGCAGTCAATCGAAGTGGGTGAACAGGTTGAATTCGGAGACCCAGTACTTC
size: .; J: TRBJ2-1; V: TRBV9; D: TRBD2; CDR3: CASSVGAGFGYNEQFF; DNA: TGTGCCAGCAGCGTGGGAGCGGGATTTGGCTACAATGAGCAGTTCTTC
size: .; J: TRBJ2-1; V: TRBV29-1; D: TRBD2; CDR3: CSAGRLAGGNEQFF; DNA: TGCAGCGCCGGGCGACTAGCGGGAGGGAATGAGCAGTTCTTC
size: .; J: TRBJ2-3; V: TRBV13; D: .; CDR3: CASLGASTDTQYF; DNA: TGTGCCAGCTTGGGCGCTAGCACAGATACGCAGTATTTT
size: once; J: TRBJ2-1; V: TRBV4-1; D: TRBD1; CDR3: CASSRGQGLHEQFF; DNA: TGCGCCAGCAGCCGAGGACAGGGTCTTCATGAGCAGTTCTTC
size: .; J: TRBJ2-3; V: TRBV9; D: .; CDR3: CASSVGSVDTQYF; DNA: TGTGCCAGCAGCGTAGGTTCGGTAGATACGCAGTATTTT
size: few; J: TRBJ1-1; V: TRBV18; D: TRBD1; CDR3: CASSPFLQGGTEAFF; DNA: TGTGCCAGCTCACCGTTTTTACAGGGGGGCACTGAAGCTTTCTTT
size: .; J: TRBJ2-1; V: TRBV29-1; D: TRBD1; CDR3: CSVFRTGGINEQFF; DNA: TGCAGCGTGTTCAGGACAGGGGGCATCAATGAGCAGTTCTTC
size: .; J: TRBJ2-1; V: TRBV28; D: TRBD2; CDR3: CASSWTSPYEQFF; DNA: TGTGCCAGCAGTTGGACTAGCCCCTATGAGCAGTTCTTC
size: .; J: TRBJ2-1; V: TRBV14; D: TRBD2; CDR3: CASSHLLAGEIEQFF; DNA: TGTGCCAGCAGCCACCTATTAGCGGGAGAAATTGAGCAGTTCTTC
size: .; J: TRBJ2-1; V: TRBV11-2; D: TRBD2; CDR3: CASSPGGDCYNEQFF; DNA: TGTGCCAGCAGCCCGGGGGGGGACTGCTACAATGAGCAGTTCTTC
size: .; J: TRBJ2-3; V: TRBV29-1; D: .; CDR3: CSVEGGSETRPTDTQYF; DNA: TGCAGCGTTGAAGGCGGCAGCGAGACCCGCCCGACAGATACGCAGTATTTT
size: few; J: TRBJ1-4; V: TRBV4-2; D: TRBD1; CDR3: CASSQDGQGVANEKLFF; DNA: TGTGCCAGCAGCCAAGATGGGCAGGGGGTCGCTAATGAAAAACTGTTTTTT
size: .; J: TRBJ2-5; V: TRBV2; D: .; CDR3: CASSPGGTAQETQYF; DNA: TGTGCCAGCAGTCCCGGCGGGACGGCCCAAGAGACCCAGTACTTC
size: few; J: TRBJ1-2; V: TRBV10-3; D: .; CDR3: CAIRTVNYGYTF; DNA: TGTGCCATCAGGACAGTTAACTATGGCTACACCTTC
size: .; J: TRBJ2-3; V: TRBV5-4; D: .; CDR3: CASSLRGTISLGTDTQYF; DNA: TGTGCCAGCAGCTTGAGGGGTACTATTTCCCTGGGGACAGATACGCAGTATTTT
size: few; J: TRBJ2-1; V: TRBV6-1; D: TRBD2; CDR3: CASSPGLADNEQFF; DNA: TGTGCCAGCAGCCCGGGACTAGCGGACAATGAGCAGTTCTTC
size: .; J: TRBJ2-7; V: TRBV5-1; D: TRBD2; CDR3: CASSPGTSDFSYEQYF; DNA: TGCGCCAGCAGCCCCGGGACTAGCGACTTCTCCTACGAGCAGTACTTC
size: once; J: TRBJ2-3; V: TRBV6-5; D: .; CDR3: CASSAGPTGDTQYF; DNA: TGTGCCAGTTCCGCAGGTCCCACTGGAGATACGCAGTATTTT
size: .; J: TRBJ2-1; V: TRBV7-3; D: TRBD2; CDR3: CASSPGGVAGTEQFF; DNA: TGTGCCAGCAGCCCGGGTGGGGTAGCGGGAACTGAGCAGTTCTTC
size: .; J: TRBJ2-3; V: TRBV11-2; D: TRBD2; CDR3: CASSFVSGGPADTQYF; DNA: TGTGCCAGCAGCTTTGTGTCGGGAGGGCCCGCAGATACGCAGTATTTT
size: .; J: TRBJ2-6; V: TRBV4-1; D: .; CDR3: CASSHRAGGANVLTF; DNA: TGCGCCAGCAGCCACAGGGCTGGTGGGGCCAACGTCCTGACTTTC
size: .; J: TRBJ2-7; V: TRBV13; D: TRBD1; CDR3: CASSSRDRAAYEQYF; DNA: TGTGCCAGCAGCAGCCGGGACAGGGCGGCCTACGAGCAGTACTTC
size: .; J: TRBJ1-2; V: TRBV6-4; D: .; CDR3: CASSDSLGGYTF; DNA: TGTGCCAGCAGTGACTCACTAGGCGGCTACACCTTC